This entry lists 8 T cell receptor beta chains sequenced from one sample in a study of shared T cell receptors in the human thymus. Only in-frame clones appear in the TCRdb table, and some are missing; sequencing was by immunoSEQ multiplex PCR. The table records 650,000 to 950,000 clones, approximately 83% of them present only once. These data were also reused for a study on human thymus T cells.

Sequencing was carried out using thymocytes. Every receptor here comes from a girl under two years old with a congenital heart defect.

The chain has TRBV6-1 and TRBJ1-2; D is ambiguous. Germline V CDR1 and CDR2: MNHNS, SASEGT. The CDR3 length is 14 residues. V lost 4 bases to trimming and J lost 1 base, with 10 bases between them. The CDR3 spells CASSGAGLNYGYTF. DNA for the CDR3: TGTGCCAGCAGTGGAGCGGGCCTTAACTATGGCTACACCTTC.

V is TRBV28 and J is TRBJ2-3; the D gene is possibly TRBD1 (6 bases). Germline V gives CDR1 MDHEN, CDR2 SYDVKM. CDR3 length: 15 residues. V lost 5 bases and J 2 bases, leaving 14 bases between the germline ends. Here the CDR3 DNA reads TGTGCCAGCAGTCCCGTACAGGGAATCACAGATACGCAGTATTTT. Translated, it gives CASSPVQGITDTQYF.

The CDR3 loop reads CASSLQGKGAEAFF. CDR3 nucleotides: TGTGCCAGCAGCTTACAGGGGAAGGGGGCTGAAGCTTTCTTT. This chain uses TRBV5-8 with TRBJ1-1; TRBD1 agrees at 7 bases. Germline CDR1 is SGHTS and CDR2 is YDEGEE. The CDR3 length is 14 residues. Germline trimming cut 2 bases from V and 6 bases from J; bases unmatched to any gene: 7.

This CDR3 reads CATNSPGGNQPQHF. The CDR3 DNA reads TGTGCCACAAATTCTCCCGGGGGCAATCAGCCCCAGCATTTT. The chain recombines TRBV6-5 with TRBJ1-5; D remains ambiguous. The CDR3 spans 14 residues. Per the germline V gene, CDR1 is MNHEY and CDR2 is SVGAGI. Trimming removed 10 bases from V and 2 bases from J, with 15 bases in between.

The chain carries TRBV30 and TRBJ1-3; D may be TRBD1 (5 bases). Per the germline V gene, CDR1 is GTSNPN and CDR2 is SVGIG (reference sequence). Trimming stripped 0 bases from V and 3 bases from J, with 21 bases between. The CDR3 sequence is 18 residues long. The CDR3 here is CAWSVRFRRRGRGNTIYF. CDR3 nucleotide sequence: TGTGCCTGGAGTGTACGGTTCCGAAGGAGGGGACGTGGAAACACCATATATTTT. The full variable domain, with the rest looked up from reference TRBV30 and TRBJ1-3, is SQTIHQWPATLVQPVGSPLSLECTVEGTSNPNLYWYRQAAGRGLQLLFYSVGIGQISSEVPQNLSASRPQDRQFILSSKKLLLSDSGFYLCAWSVRFRRRGRGNTIYFGEGSWLTVV.

The gene calls are TRBV5-5 and TRBJ2-6, with 9 bases lining up with TRBD1. J gave up 3 bases and V 1 base, and 8 bases lay outside the gene matches. This CDR3 contains 18 residues. Germline V gene lookup returns CDR1 SGHKS and CDR2 YYEKEE (reference sequence). In DNA, the CDR3 is TGTGCCAGCAGCTTGTTGGGACAGGGAAAGGATGGGGCCAACGTCCTGACTTTC. Translated, it gives CASSLLGQGKDGANVLTF.

The chain has TRBV6-4 and TRBJ1-2; D remains unclear. In germline, CDR1 is MRHNA, CDR2 SNTAGT. V was cut by 2 bases and J by 5 bases, with 3 bases left in between. This CDR3 has 11 residues. The CDR3 nucleotides are TGTGCCAGCAGTGACGAGTATGGCTACACCTTC. This gives the protein CASSDEYGYTF.

The rearrangement joins TRBV28 to TRBJ2-1; maybe TRBD1 (5 bases). The CDR3 sequence is 13 residues long. Germline assignment: CDR1 MDHEN and CDR2 SYDVKM. V lost 8 bases and J 5 bases, leaving 13 bases between the germline ends. CDR3 sequence (DNA): TGTGCCAGCCAATTATGGGGCGACAATGAGCAGTTCTTC. Protein product: CASQLWGDNEQFF.